These 6 T cell receptor beta chains came from one sample sequenced in a study of post-analysis software for immune sequencing data (dated by TCRdb to 2015 to 2017). The full study reports these points: Patients showed significantly higher frequencies than controls for about five TRBV segments, among them TRBV5-6, TRBV5-1 and TRBV20-1.

Which antigens these TCRs recognize remains unknown. The library relied on PCR. The reads were generated on an Illumina HiSeq 2500. To reduce PCR and sequencing biases, unique molecular identifiers were built into the TCR beta cDNA libraries. Using fastp at Q25 and MiXCR, TCRdb reprocessed the public reads and kept productive beta chains. Here each entry gathers all rows of one CDR3 protein and keeps the most common genes and DNA. This sample gives 180,000 or so distinct CDR3 sequences in total; approximately 29% of them show up just once. The ten most abundant clones make up roughly 3.4% of the sample. The sequenced material came from blood. The source is a girl under 18 with multiple sclerosis.

This clonotype was counted ten times or more. The chain carries TRBV20-1 and TRBJ1-5, with 7 positions matching TRBD1. The junction had 4 bases not matched to a gene; V was cut back by 6 bases and J by 2 bases. The length of the CDR3 is 13 residues. Germline CDR1 DFQATT, CDR2 SNEGSKA (reference sequence). The CDR3 DNA is TGCAGTGCCAGGGGGTGGGGCAATCAGCCCCAGCATTTT. It yields the protein CSARGWGNQPQHF.

This clonotype has only a few counts. V gene TRBV20-1 combines with J gene TRBJ1-6, with 7 nucleotides matching TRBD1. The ends lost 1 base at V and 13 bases at J; junction bases unmatched: 4. The CDR3 is 12 amino acids. In germline, CDR1 is DFQATT, CDR2 SNEGSKA (reference sequence). The CDR3 loop reads CSARGQGGPLHF. CDR3 DNA: TGCAGTGCTAGAGGACAGGGAGGGCCCCTCCACTTT.

The V and J genes are TRBV4-3 and TRBJ2-1, with D hard to call. Germline CDR1 is LGHNA and CDR2 is YSLEER. The germline V and J ends were trimmed by 0 bases and 2 bases, with 8 bases remaining between them. The CDR3 consists of 15 residues. The CDR3 region is CASSQDGRAYNEQFF. The DNA of the CDR3 is TGCGCCAGCAGCCAAGATGGAAGGGCCTACAATGAGCAGTTCTTC.

This clonotype was counted at least ten times. The chain recombines TRBV10-2 with TRBJ2-3, with 8 bases fitting TRBD2. J lost 2 bases, V lost 8 bases, and 24 bases had no gene match. CDR3 length: 20 amino acids. The V gene's germline CDR1 is WSHSY and CDR2 SAAADI. The CDR3 nucleotides are TGCGCCAGCGCGCGCCGGGGGGCGGGGGGACGCCCGGACCCCACAGATACGCAGTATTTT. Translated: CASARRGAGGRPDPTDTQYF.

This clonotype was counted at least ten times. The V call is TRBV29-1, the J call TRBJ1-1; a possible D gene is TRBD1 (6 bases). This CDR3 has 13 amino acids. V gave up 6 bases and J gave up 4 bases, with 15 bases separating them. Germline lookup yields CDR1 SQVTM and CDR2 ANQGSEA. CDR3 sequence reads: CSVGGQLGTEAFF. The CDR3 bases are TGCAGCGTAGGGGGACAACTCGGCACTGAAGCTTTCTTT.

This rearrangement joins TRBV6-2 or TRBV6-3 to TRBJ2-1; D is unresolved. The better agreement between TRBJ2-7 and the DNA end casts doubt on the J call. The CDR3 length is 15 residues. Germline-derived CDR1 and CDR2 are MNHEY and SVGEGT. As DNA, the CDR3 is TGTGCCAGCAGTTACTCCAGGCTTCCCTACAATGAGCAGTACTTC. This gives the protein CASSYSRLPYNEQYF.